This TCR beta chain came from a study of blood T cell repertoires in COVID-19. Across the whole study: COVID-19 samples from acute and convalescent phases originated in the United States, Italy and Spain. The cDNA or gDNA used as material had been derived from T cells, B-cell-depleted T cells, or PBMCs.

Original processing notes: Estimation of nucleated cell counts was performed using reference gene primer amplification. Profiling relied on immunoSEQ multiplex PCR, and the TCRdb table lists in-frame clones only, not all of them. V, J and clone size are taken as reported in that table, and D and trimming were inferred from the DNA itself. The data contain about 160,000 clones, roughly 91% of them singletons. This CDR3 has 15 residues. In germline, CDR1 is MNHEY, CDR2 SVGAGI. The V end was cut by 0 bases, the J end by 1 base, with 7 bases between. This receptor was identified in a man aged 18 to 35 with acute or convalescent COVID-19. Sequences were obtained from peripheral blood. The rearrangement links TRBV6-5 to TRBJ1-5; D ambiguous. CDR3 coding DNA: TGTGCCAGCAGTTACTCGAGCGGCAGCAATCAGCCCCAGCATTTT. It yields the protein CASSYSSGSNQPQHF.